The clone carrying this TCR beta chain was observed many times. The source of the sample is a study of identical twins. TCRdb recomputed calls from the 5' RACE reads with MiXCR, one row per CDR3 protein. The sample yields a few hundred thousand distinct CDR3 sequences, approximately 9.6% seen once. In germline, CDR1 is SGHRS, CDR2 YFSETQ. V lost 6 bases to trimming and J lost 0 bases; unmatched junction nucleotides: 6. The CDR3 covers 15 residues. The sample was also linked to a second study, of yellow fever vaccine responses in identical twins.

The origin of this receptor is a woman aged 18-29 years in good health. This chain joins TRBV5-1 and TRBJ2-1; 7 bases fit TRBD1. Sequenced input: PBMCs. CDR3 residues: CASMDHRGSYNEQFF. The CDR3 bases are TGCGCCAGCATGGATCACAGGGGCTCCTACAATGAGCAGTTCTTC.